The 10 T cell receptor beta chains reported below all come from one sample, sequenced in a study of blood T cell repertoires in COVID-19. Using immunoSEQ multiplex PCR, the repertoire was profiled, and TCRdb retains in-frame clones only, with some absent. The sample holds approximately 400,000 clones, approximately 91% seen once. The sequencing sample was made of PBMCs or T cells enriched from blood (not recorded which). The receptors originated from a woman between 40 and 50 years old who had been exposed to COVID-19.

This clone was picked up one time. The V and J genes are TRBV5-4 and TRBJ2-5; D not resolved. Per germline, CDR1 SGHNT and CDR2 YYREEE (reference sequence). Trimming removed 4 bases from V and 3 bases from J, with 19 bases in between. This CDR3 has 16 residues. The CDR3 DNA sequence: TGTGCCAGCAGCCCGTACCGGCAAGGAGCTAAAGAGACCCAGTACTTC. Translated, it gives CASSPYRQGAKETQYF.

The chain recombines TRBV29-1 with TRBJ2-1, with TRBD2 matching 9 bases. The junction had 10 bases not matched to a gene; V was cut back by 7 bases and J by 3 bases. Germline V lookup: CDR1 SQVTM, CDR2 ANQGSEA. This CDR3 has 15 amino acids. The CDR3 DNA sequence: TGCAGCGGTGAGCTGGCTAGCGGGGTCTACAATGAGCAGTTCTTC. This codes for CSGELASGVYNEQFF.

The gene calls are TRBV7-9 and TRBJ1-5; 7 bases map to TRBD1. V trimming: 5 bases; J trimming: 3 bases; junction bases outside the gene matches: 7. The germline gives CDR1 SEHNR, CDR2 FQNEAQ (reference sequence). This CDR3 has 15 amino acids. CDR3 DNA sequence: TGTGCCAGCAGCCCAGGACAGGCCCTCAATCAGCCCCAGCATTTT. Amino acid sequence: CASSPGQALNQPQHF.

The chain combines TRBV24-1 with TRBJ1-2; TRBD1 is a possible D gene (6 bases). The CDR3 length is 14 residues. The germline V and J ends were trimmed by 3 bases and 5 bases, with 12 bases remaining between them. The germline V gene has CDR1 KGHDR and CDR2 SFDVKD. In DNA, the CDR3 is TGTGCCACCAGTGATCACGGGACACCTTATGGCTACACCTTC. As protein: CATSDHGTPYGYTF.

The chain employs TRBV5-4 and TRBJ2-7; TRBD1 aligns across 8 bases. V gave up 0 bases and J gave up 2 bases; unmatched junction bases: 1. The CDR3 covers 14 residues. Germline V CDR1 and CDR2: SGHNT, YYREEE (reference sequence). The CDR3 DNA is TGTGCCAGCAGCTTGGCAGGGGGCGCCTACGAGCAGTACTTC. As protein: CASSLAGGAYEQYF.

The rearrangement joins TRBV2 to TRBJ2-1, with D maybe TRBD2 (6 bases). V was trimmed by 5 bases and J by 7 bases, leaving 15 bases between them. The germline gives CDR1 SNHLY, CDR2 FYNNEI. CDR3 size: 14 residues. The CDR3 DNA reads TGTGCCAGCAGTTCCCGGGACTTCAGAAATGAGCAGTTCTTC. Amino acid sequence: CASSSRDFRNEQFF.

V usage is TRBV7-9 and J usage is TRBJ1-1, with a tentative D call TRBD1 (6 bases). CDR3 size: 14 residues. Trimming took off 4 bases at V and 4 bases at J, with 13 bases between the two ends. Germline CDR1 and CDR2: SEHNR and FQNEAQ (reference sequence). CDR3 bases: TGTGCCAGCAGCTCGAGGGGGGAGGGCACTGAAGCTTTCTTT. Translating gives CASSSRGEGTEAFF.

The V and J genes are TRBV5-1 and TRBJ2-7; the D is unclear. Germline CDR1 SGHRS, CDR2 YFSETQ. The CDR3 totals 15 residues. Deletions cut 0 bases from V and 2 bases from J, with 12 bases between. The CDR3 here is CASSLAAGSTYEQYF. DNA for the CDR3: TGCGCCAGCAGCTTGGCAGCCGGGTCCACCTACGAGCAGTACTTC.

As for this clone: Germline is not matched at one junction end, which may reflect a read error. This chain joins TRBV7-7 and TRBJ2-1; 7 nucleotides match TRBD1. The CDR3 is made up of 15 amino acids. Germline V CDR1 and CDR2: SSHAT, FNYEAQ (reference sequence). CDR3 protein: CASSLSDRDNNEQFF. The CDR3 DNA sequence: TGTGCTAGCAGCCTGTCCGACAGGGATAACAATGAGCAGTTCTTC.

V usage is TRBV27 and J usage is TRBJ1-2; 9 nucleotides align to TRBD1. Looked up from germline, CDR1 is MNHEY and CDR2 is SMNVEV (reference sequence). Trimming at V came to 6 bases and at J to 5 bases, leaving 13 bases not matched to a gene. The CDR3 spans 16 residues. CDR3 amino acids: CASSRAAGQGRYGYTF. The CDR3 DNA reads TGTGCCAGCAGCCGTGCGGCGGGACAGGGAAGGTATGGCTACACCTTC.